The 22 T cell receptor beta chains given below trace back to one sample, sequenced in a study of cytomegalovirus exposure and HLA in healthy donors. The PCR ran on 60 Vbeta and 13 Jbeta primers. Generated by immunoSEQ multiplex PCR, the TCRdb table keeps only in-frame clones and is missing some. The top ten hold approximately 6.1% of the sample, which has more than 95,000 clones, 83% seen once. The sequenced sample consisted of PBMCs. The source of these receptors is a man aged 18 to 30 in good health and CMV-seronegative.

V and J are TRBV2 and TRBJ2-7; 8 bases fit TRBD1. CDR1 and CDR2 (germline): SNHLY, FYNNEI. After removal of 3 bases from V and 1 base from J, the junction contained 2 bases not matched to a gene. This CDR3 is 14 amino acids long. The CDR3 region has the DNA TGTGCCAGCAGTGAGCAGGGGGCGTCCTACGAGCAGTACTTC. This gives the protein CASSEQGASYEQYF.

Remarks on this clone: Other nucleotide sequences in the sample specify the same CDR3. V usage is TRBV7-2 and J usage is TRBJ2-3; D is uncertain. CDR1 is SGHTA, CDR2 FQGNSA, per germline. The germline V and J ends were trimmed by 1 base and 3 bases, with 11 bases remaining between them. CDR3 size: 15 residues. Here the CDR3 DNA reads TGTGCCAGCAGCTTAGGAGCTACGTCGACAGATACGCAGTATTTT. It translates to CASSLGATSTDTQYF.

The chain combines TRBV5-1 with TRBJ2-1; 10 bases are a match to TRBD2. This CDR3 has 14 residues. V lost 3 bases to trimming and J lost 7 bases; unmatched junction nucleotides: 4. The germline V gene has CDR1 SGHRS and CDR2 YFSETQ. The CDR3 DNA reads TGCGCCAGCAGCTCTAGCGGGAGAGATAATGAGCAGTTCTTC. It is translated as CASSSSGRDNEQFF.

This clone was observed a handful of times. The V and J genes are TRBV19 and TRBJ1-3, with 10 bases matching TRBD1. V lost 5 bases to trimming and J lost 3 bases; unmatched junction nucleotides: 10. Germline values: CDR1 LNHDA, CDR2 SQIVND (reference sequence). There are 17 residues in the CDR3. The CDR3 loop is CASSLGQGRAGGNTIYF. The CDR3 DNA is TGTGCCAGTAGTCTGGGACAGGGGAGAGCGGGTGGAAACACCATATATTTT.

The chain is built from TRBV19 and TRBJ2-7; D possibly corresponds to TRBD2 (5 bases). Germline lookup yields CDR1 LNHDA and CDR2 SQIVND (reference sequence). The CDR3 length is 12 residues. The germline V and J ends were trimmed by 1 base and 6 bases, with 7 bases remaining between them. CDR3 in DNA: TGTGCCAGTAGTATAGGCGGGTCCGAGCAGTACTTC. As protein: CASSIGGSEQYF.

V gene TRBV7-9 combines with J gene TRBJ2-3, with 8 bases identical to TRBD1. Trimming cost V 5 bases and J 3 bases; bases outside gene matches: 10. This CDR3 comprises 16 residues. The germline CDR1 and CDR2 sequences are SEHNR and FQNEAQ (reference sequence). CDR3 DNA sequence: TGTGCCAGCAGCCGCCGAGGACAGGGATGGACAGATACGCAGTATTTT. It codes for CASSRRGQGWTDTQYF.

The chain has TRBV7-9 and TRBJ2-5; TRBD2 matches at 9 bases. The CDR3 covers 15 residues. The V and J ends lost 6 bases and 4 bases, in that order; junction bases with no gene match: 9. Germline lookup yields CDR1 SEHNR and CDR2 FQNEAQ (reference sequence). The CDR3 nucleotides are TGTGCCAGCAGTAAGGGACTAGCTCAAGGAGAGACCCAGTACTTC. This gives the protein CASSKGLAQGETQYF.

V gene TRBV7-9 combines with J gene TRBJ2-5; D uncertain. V lost 5 bases and J 0 bases, leaving 4 bases between the germline ends. Germline CDR1 is SEHNR and CDR2 is FQNEAQ (reference sequence). The CDR3 extends over 12 amino acids. The CDR3 region is CASSLHQETQYF. Here the CDR3 DNA reads TGTGCCAGCAGCCTCCACCAAGAGACCCAGTACTTC.

The rearrangement links TRBV7-9 to TRBJ2-1; D gene ambiguous. Trimming stripped 5 bases from V and 0 bases from J, with 14 bases between. CDR1 is SEHNR and CDR2 is FQNEAQ in the germline V gene (reference sequence). This CDR3 is built from 16 residues. The CDR3 region is CASSPDLTHSYNEQFF. CDR3 bases: TGTGCCAGCAGCCCTGACTTAACTCACTCCTACAATGAGCAGTTCTTC.

The chain couples TRBV6-1 to TRBJ2-1, with a possible D match to TRBD1 (6 bases). The CDR3 runs to 12 residues. Germline V lookup: CDR1 MNHNS, CDR2 SASEGT. Trimming removed 0 bases at V and 15 bases at J, with 12 bases between. CDR3 residues: CASSEALPGAFF. The CDR3, as DNA: TGTGCCAGCAGTGAAGCGCTGCCAGGGGCGTTCTTC.

V is TRBV19 and J is TRBJ2-3; TRBD2 agrees at 9 bases. The junction had 5 bases not matched to a gene; V was cut back by 3 bases and J by 4 bases. This CDR3 is 15 amino acids long. Germline assignment: CDR1 LNHDA and CDR2 SQIVND (reference sequence). In nucleotides, the CDR3 is TGTGCCAGTAGTATCGGACTAGCGAAACCAGATACGCAGTATTTT. It specifies CASSIGLAKPDTQYF.

Regarding this clone: A read error may account for a junction end that differs from germline. This chain uses TRBV7-7 with TRBJ2-2, with 11 bases that match TRBD2. The CDR3 is 15 residues long. CDR1 and CDR2 (germline): SSHAT, FNYEAQ (reference sequence). CDR3 sequence: CASSSGLADTGELFF. The CDR3 coding sequence is TGTGCTAGCAGCTCGGGACTAGCGGACACCGGGGAGCTGTTTTTT.

The chain combines TRBV6-5 with TRBJ1-5; D possibly corresponds to TRBD1 (5 bases). The germline V gene has CDR1 MNHEY and CDR2 SVGAGI. The CDR3 has 14 amino acids. Trimming shortened V by 10 bases and J by 0 bases, and 13 bases separated the two germline ends. For the CDR3, the DNA is TGTGCCACCCGGGGGGGACCTAGCAATCAGCCCCAGCATTTT. Protein product: CATRGGPSNQPQHF.

This clone was counted between two and nine times. The chain recombines TRBV7-2 with TRBJ2-7, with a tentative D call TRBD1 (6 bases). Germline CDR1 SGHTA, CDR2 FQGNSA. CDR3 length equals 14 residues. The V and J ends lost 0 bases and 5 bases respectively, with 11 bases between them. This CDR3 is CASSLARGKDEQYF. The CDR3, as DNA: TGTGCCAGCAGCTTAGCCAGGGGTAAGGACGAGCAGTACTTC.

This clone was counted a few times. The chain uses TRBV5-1 and TRBJ2-5; 12 bases map to TRBD2. The junction had 4 bases not matched to a gene; V was cut back by 1 base and J by 0 bases. The CDR3 has 17 amino acids. CDR1 is SGHRS and CDR2 is YFSETQ in the germline V gene. This CDR3 reads CASSLMTSGSNQETQYF. The CDR3 nucleotides are TGCGCCAGCAGCTTGATGACTAGCGGGAGTAACCAAGAGACCCAGTACTTC.

This chain joins TRBV27 and TRBJ2-3; weak D call: TRBD1 (6 bases). Trimming stripped 2 bases from V and 7 bases from J, with 16 bases between. The CDR3 covers 15 residues. Germline V gene sequence: CDR1 MNHEY, CDR2 SMNVEV (reference sequence). The CDR3 sequence: CASSLGQGTSHTQYF. The CDR3 region has the DNA TGTGCCAGCAGTTTAGGTCAGGGGACATCACATACGCAGTATTTT.

V is TRBV7-8 and J is TRBJ2-7; maybe TRBD2 (5 bases). CDR3 size: 17 residues. From germline, CDR1 is SGHVS and CDR2 FQNEAQ. V gave up 3 bases and J gave up 6 bases, with 24 bases separating them. CDR3 DNA: TGTGCCAGCAGCTTCATCCGCCGGGGAACTTCCCGTACCGAGCAGTACTTC. This sequence encodes CASSFIRRGTSRTEQYF.

Comment on this clone: At one of its ends the junction is not consistent with the germline gene, which may arise from a read error. Other DNA sequences in the sample encode the same CDR3. This chain joins TRBV30 and TRBJ1-2; maybe TRBD1 (6 bases). From germline, CDR1 is GTSNPN and CDR2 SVGIG (reference sequence). The CDR3 has 12 residues. The CDR3 bases are TGTGCCTGGAACGGACAGTCCTATGGCTACACTTTC. It codes for CAWNGQSYGYTF.

This sequence joins TRBV6-5 and TRBJ2-7; the match to TRBD2 covers 10 bases. The V and J ends lost 6 bases and 6 bases, in that order; junction bases with no gene match: 8. Germline CDR1 and CDR2: MNHEY and SVGAGI. The CDR3 sequence is 14 residues long. The CDR3: CASSPSSGSSEQYF. DNA for the CDR3: TGTGCCAGCAGCCCTTCTAGCGGGAGTAGCGAGCAGTACTTC.

This clone was seen just once. The rearrangement links TRBV7-9 to TRBJ2-5, with D maybe TRBD2 (6 bases). V gave up 9 bases and J gave up 3 bases, with 20 bases separating them. This CDR3 has 15 amino acids. CDR1 is SEHNR and CDR2 is FQNEAQ in the germline V gene (reference sequence). The CDR3 reads CASSLWGSGEETQYF. CDR3 DNA sequence: TGTGCCAGTTCCCTGTGGGGTAGCGGAGAAGAGACCCAGTACTTC.

The V gene is TRBV5-6, the J gene TRBJ1-1; TRBD1 aligns across 12 bases. The CDR3 is 15 residues long. Germline assignment: CDR1 SGHDT and CDR2 YYEEEE. The V and J ends lost 4 bases and 6 bases, in that order; junction bases with no gene match: 7. The CDR3 DNA reads TGTGCCAGCAGCGCCCCGTGGGACAGGGGGCCTGAAGCTTTCTTT. This sequence encodes CASSAPWDRGPEAFF.

This rearrangement joins TRBV6-5 to TRBJ1-1; the match to TRBD1 covers 8 bases. CDR3 length: 15 amino acids. The J segment lost 2 bases and the V segment lost 6 bases, leaving 8 bases of the junction unmatched. Germline values: CDR1 MNHEY, CDR2 SVGAGI. The CDR3 DNA reads TGTGCCAGCAGCGCTGGAACAGGGGGTAACACTGAAGCTTTCTTT. It is translated as CASSAGTGGNTEAFF.